These 23 T cell receptor beta chains came from one sample sequenced in a study of T cells after yellow fever vaccination (dated by TCRdb to 2018 to 2020). The library was generated by 5' RACE. Sequenced using an Illumina NovaSeq 6000. The public reads were quality trimmed at Q25 with fastp and then assembled into clones with MiXCR by TCRdb, keeping productive beta chains. Rows matching on CDR3 protein sequence are summarized as one entry with the most common DNA and genes. The sample contains about 330,000 distinct CDR3 sequences, roughly 3.9% of them found a single time. The ten largest clonotypes hold 20% to 25% of the sample. Per the publication, the treatment or condition label means: live attenuated yellow fever vaccine strain. Sequenced material: PBMCs, taken 5 days after the yellow fever booster vaccination. Receptors were obtained from a man aged 18 to 29 who received the YFV17D yellow fever vaccine.

In its sample, this clonotype was seen many times. J is TRBJ1-2 and V is TRBV6-2 or TRBV6-3, with TRBD1 matching over 7 bases. Losses at the gene ends were 5 bases for V and 5 bases for J; bases not matched to a gene: 14. From germline, CDR1 is MNHEY and CDR2 SVGEGT. CDR3 length: 16 residues. The CDR3 region has the DNA TGTGCCAGCAGTGAAGAGGGGGCCGCACACATTTATGGCTACACCTTC. It encodes CASSEEGAAHIYGYTF.

This clonotype came up a few times. The chain employs TRBV5-6 and TRBJ2-1; the D gene is possibly TRBD2 (6 bases). Germline lookup yields CDR1 SGHDT and CDR2 YYEEEE. V lost 2 bases and J lost 7, with 16 bases in between. The CDR3 sequence is 15 residues long. In DNA, the CDR3 is TGTGCCAGCAGCTTCAACGGGGGTGGATTAAATGAGCAGTTCTTC. Translating gives CASSFNGGGLNEQFF.

This clonotype has ten or more counts. The gene calls are TRBV10-3 and TRBJ2-1; unclear D gene. The CDR3 sequence is 13 residues long. Germline V CDR1 and CDR2: ENHRY, SYGVKD. The V and J ends lost 0 bases and 7 bases respectively, with 7 bases between them. Written as DNA, the CDR3 is TGTGCCATCAGTGAGTCCAACTTGAATGAGCAGTTCTTC. It specifies CAISESNLNEQFF.

This clonotype has a count of ten or more. The chain links TRBV20-1 to TRBJ2-1; D is undetermined. Trimming left V 1 base short and J 0 bases short, with 13 bases between. Germline CDR1 and CDR2: DFQATT and SNEGSKA (reference sequence). The CDR3 is made up of 16 amino acids. The CDR3 nucleotides are TGCAGTGCTAGAGGCGGACGAGGAAGCTCCTACAATGAGCAGTTCTTC. Its translation is CSARGGRGSSYNEQFF.

This clonotype has a count of ten or more. The chain is built from TRBV5-5 and TRBJ2-5; D not certain. The CDR3 is made up of 14 amino acids. Germline CDR1 reads SGHKS; CDR2 reads YYEKEE (reference sequence). Trimming stripped 0 bases from V and 3 bases from J, with 9 bases between. The CDR3 nucleotides are TGTGCCAGCAGCTTGGGGCAGGCTAAAGAGACCCAGTACTTC. Protein product: CASSLGQAKETQYF. Drawing the rest from reference TRBV5-5 and TRBJ2-5, the complete variable domain is DAGVTQSPTHLIKTRGQQVTLRCSPISGHKSVSWYQQVLGQGPQFIFQYYEKEERGRGNFPDRFSARQFPNYSSELNVNALLLGDSALYLCASSLGQAKETQYFGPGTRLLVL.

The rearrangement links TRBV4-3 to TRBJ1-2; unclear D gene. CDR3 size: 17 residues. The V end was cut by 2 bases, the J end by 0 bases, with 16 bases between. Germline V gene sequence: CDR1 LGHNA, CDR2 YSLEER. This chain's CDR3 is CASSQWYRMQANYGYTF. The CDR3 DNA is TGCGCCAGCAGCCAATGGTATAGGATGCAAGCTAACTATGGCTACACCTTC.

At least ten counts were recorded for this clonotype. The V call is TRBV7-6, the J call TRBJ2-2; possible D gene TRBD1, 6 bases. V dropped 1 base and J dropped 4 bases, with 19 bases sitting between them. Germline V lookup: CDR1 SGHVS, CDR2 FNYEAQ. The CDR3 covers 18 residues. The CDR3: CASSLGTGITASTGELFF. The CDR3 coding sequence is TGTGCCAGCAGCTTAGGAACAGGGATTACGGCGAGCACCGGGGAGCTGTTTTTT.

V gene TRBV3-1 combines with J gene TRBJ2-7, with unresolved D. The CDR3 contains 11 residues. Deletions cut 3 bases from V and 4 bases from J, with 4 bases between. Per germline, CDR1 LGHDT and CDR2 YNNKEL (reference sequence). CDR3 protein: CASSHRYEQYF. In DNA form, the CDR3 reads TGTGCCAGCAGCCACAGGTACGAGCAGTACTTC.

This clonotype was recorded a few times. This chain joins TRBV30 and TRBJ2-1; D not resolved. This CDR3 is built from 11 residues. CDR1 is GTSNPN, CDR2 SVGIG, per germline (reference sequence). V was shortened by 4 bases and J by 8 bases, with 9 bases between the two germline ends. CDR3 nucleotides: TGTGCCTGGACTAGGGTGGATGAGCAGTTCTTC. It encodes CAWTRVDEQFF.

This clonotype was observed many times. This chain's CDR3 is CASESRRFTEAFF. CDR3 nucleotides: TGTGCCAGTGAGTCACGGAGGTTCACTGAAGCTTTCTTT. V and J are TRBV10-3 and TRBJ1-1; no firm D call. V lost 10 bases and J lost 4, with 16 bases in between. This CDR3 region has 13 residues. CDR1 ENHRY and CDR2 SYGVKD come from the germline V gene.

As concerns this clonotype: No DNA is shown, since the ends of the CDR3 on it are uncertain; the CDR3 is the one TCRdb lists. This rearrangement joins TRBV30 to TRBJ2-1; the table's D call, TRBD1, was not checked against the DNA. The CDR3 adds up to 13 amino acids, both ends counted. Germline V gives CDR1 GTSNPN, CDR2 SVGIG (reference sequence). CDR3 region: CAWGSGSDVVRLF.

The chain combines TRBV20-1 with TRBJ2-7; 9 nucleotides line up with TRBD1. With 3 bases clipped from V and 4 bases from J, the junction kept 7 bases outside the gene matches. From germline, CDR1 is DFQATT and CDR2 SNEGSKA (reference sequence). The CDR3 is 14 residues long. This CDR3 reads CSASRGTGTYEQYF. The CDR3 DNA sequence: TGCAGTGCTAGCCGGGGGACAGGGACATACGAGCAGTACTTC.

This clonotype was seen only a few times. The chain joins TRBV7-2 to TRBJ2-7; perhaps D is TRBD1 or TRBD2 (5 bases each). V was trimmed by 1 base and J by 7 bases, leaving 17 bases between them. The length of the CDR3 is 15 residues. The germline gives CDR1 SGHTA, CDR2 FQGNSA. In nucleotides, the CDR3 is TGTGCCAGCAGCTTAGAGGGGACCCCGATTAGGGAGCAGTACTTC. Its protein is CASSLEGTPIREQYF.

This clonotype appeared a few times. The V gene is TRBV15, the J gene TRBJ2-1, with 8 bases that match TRBD2. Germline V lookup: CDR1 LNHNV, CDR2 YYDKDF (reference sequence). Trimming took 3 bases from V and 7 from J; bases not matched to a gene: 5. This CDR3 is built from 14 residues. The CDR3 here is CATSSPRGGNEQFF. The DNA for the CDR3 is TGTGCCACCAGCAGTCCTCGGGGGGGGAATGAGCAGTTCTTC.

The rearrangement joins TRBV12-3 or TRBV12-4 to TRBJ1-5; D is possibly TRBD1 (6 bases). The CDR3 spans 19 residues. V shed 4 bases and J shed 2 bases, with 24 bases lying between them. In DNA, the CDR3 is TGTGCCAGCAGTTCCCCCCCGGGACAACTTAGTGACGGCAATCAGCCCCAGCATTTT. Translating gives CASSSPPGQLSDGNQPQHF.

The chain couples TRBV6-2 or TRBV6-3 to TRBJ1-1, with 11 bases identical to TRBD1. Germline CDR1 MNHEY, CDR2 SVGEGT. With V trimmed by 5 bases and J by 0 bases, 5 bases remained unmatched. The CDR3 loop spans 16 amino acids. The CDR3 DNA sequence: TGTGCCAGCAGTATCCGGACAGGGGGCTTGAACACTGAAGCTTTCTTT. It codes for CASSIRTGGLNTEAFF.

This clonotype showed up just a few times. This rearrangement joins TRBV29-1 to TRBJ2-3, with 10 bases lining up with TRBD2. This CDR3 spans 14 amino acids. V lost 7 bases, J lost 6 bases, and 10 bases stayed unmatched. CDR1 is SQVTM and CDR2 is ANQGSEA in the germline V gene. The CDR3 region has the DNA TGCAGCGCCGGTGTAGCGGGGGGTTCGGATACGCAGTATTTT. Translated, it gives CSAGVAGGSDTQYF.

This clonotype was counted at least ten times. The V call is TRBV5-1, the J call TRBJ1-4, with D possibly TRBD1 on 5 matching bases. Trimming stripped 5 bases from V and 6 bases from J, with 11 bases between. Germline CDR1 and CDR2: SGHRS and YFSETQ. There are 13 residues in the CDR3. CDR3 region: CASRTGTDEKLFF. The CDR3 bases are TGCGCCAGCAGAACCGGGACGGATGAAAAACTGTTTTTT. Based on the CDR3 plus reference TRBV5-1 and TRBJ1-4, the full variable domain is KAGVTQTPRYLIKTRGQQVTLSCSPISGHRSVSWYQQTPGQGLQFLFEYFSETQRNKGNFPGRFSGRQFSNSRSEMNVSTLELGDSALYLCASRTGTDEKLFFGSGTQLSVL.

This rearrangement joins TRBV7-9 to TRBJ1-6; 7 nucleotides line up with TRBD1. The CDR3 loop spans 14 amino acids. V shed 2 bases, J shed 8 bases, and the junction held 3 bases outside the gene matches. In germline, CDR1 is SEHNR, CDR2 FQNEAQ (reference sequence). In DNA form, the CDR3 reads TGTGCCAGCAGCTTATACCAGGGGGATTCACCCCTCCACTTT. Encoded protein: CASSLYQGDSPLHF.

This sequence joins TRBV18 and TRBJ1-1; D is undetermined. CDR3 length: 13 amino acids. CDR1 KGHSH and CDR2 LQKENI come from the germline V gene. Trimming pared 0 bases from V and 9 bases from J, leaving 11 bases between. This CDR3 reads CASSPPERFKAFF. Written as DNA, the CDR3 is TGTGCCAGCTCACCACCGGAGAGGTTTAAAGCTTTCTTT. Looking up the rest from reference TRBV18 and TRBJ1-1 gives the full variable domain: NAGVMQNPRHLVRRRGQEARLRCSPMKGHSHVYWYRQLPEEGLKFMVYLQKENIIDESGMPKERFSAEFPKEGPSILRIQQVVRGDSAAYFCASSPPERFKAFFGQGTRLTVV.

The sample holds a few counts of this clonotype. The chain recombines TRBV7-9 with TRBJ1-1; no clear D. Trimming cost V 4 bases and J 1 base, with 10 bases left between them. CDR1 is SEHNR, CDR2 FQNEAQ, per germline (reference sequence). CDR3 length equals 14 residues. CDR3 nucleotide sequence: TGTGCCAGCAGCTCCCGGATGAGGAACACTGAAGCTTTCTTT. This sequence encodes CASSSRMRNTEAFF.

This clonotype turned up a few times. The chain has TRBV20-1 and TRBJ1-6; D possibly corresponds to TRBD1 (5 bases). The CDR3 has 14 amino acids. The V gene lost 6 bases and the J gene lost 9 bases, with 18 bases spanning the gap. The germline V gene has CDR1 DFQATT and CDR2 SNEGSKA (reference sequence). The CDR3 coding sequence is TGCAGTGCGAAATTGGGGCAAGTTAGTTCACCCCTCCACTTT. It is translated as CSAKLGQVSSPLHF.

The V and J genes are TRBV18 and TRBJ1-2; maybe TRBD1 (5 bases). V dropped 3 bases and J dropped 7 bases, with 21 bases sitting between them. There are 16 residues in the CDR3. Per germline, CDR1 KGHSH and CDR2 LQKENI. The CDR3 nucleotides are TGTGCCAGCTCACCGACGGGAGGGGACGGGGGATCTGGCTACACCTTC. Its protein is CASSPTGGDGGSGYTF.